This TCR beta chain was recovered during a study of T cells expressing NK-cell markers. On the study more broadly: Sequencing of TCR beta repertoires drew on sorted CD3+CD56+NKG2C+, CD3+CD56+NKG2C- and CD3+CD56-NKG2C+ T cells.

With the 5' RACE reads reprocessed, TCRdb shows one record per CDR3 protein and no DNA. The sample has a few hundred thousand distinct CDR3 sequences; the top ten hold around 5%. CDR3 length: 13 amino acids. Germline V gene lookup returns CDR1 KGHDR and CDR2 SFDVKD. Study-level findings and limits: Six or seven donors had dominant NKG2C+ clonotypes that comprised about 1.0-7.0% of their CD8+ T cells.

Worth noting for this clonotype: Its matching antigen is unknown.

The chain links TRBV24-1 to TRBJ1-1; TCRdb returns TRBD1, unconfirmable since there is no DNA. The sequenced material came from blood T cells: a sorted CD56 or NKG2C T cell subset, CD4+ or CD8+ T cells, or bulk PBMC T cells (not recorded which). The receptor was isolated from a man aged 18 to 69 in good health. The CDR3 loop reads CATSDAGTAKAFF.